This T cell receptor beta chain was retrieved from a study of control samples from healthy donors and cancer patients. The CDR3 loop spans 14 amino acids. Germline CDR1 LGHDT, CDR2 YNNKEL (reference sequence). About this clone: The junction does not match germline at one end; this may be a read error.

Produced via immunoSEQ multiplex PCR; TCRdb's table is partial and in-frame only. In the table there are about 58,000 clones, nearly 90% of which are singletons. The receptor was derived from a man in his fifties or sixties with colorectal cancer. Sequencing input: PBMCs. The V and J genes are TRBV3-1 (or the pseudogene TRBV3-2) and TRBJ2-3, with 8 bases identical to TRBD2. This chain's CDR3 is CASSLLALSGIANF. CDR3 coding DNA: TGTGCCAGCAGCCTCCTGGCTCTTAGCGGGATAGCTAATTTT.